A selection of T cell receptor beta chains follows, all from one sample in a study of T cell responses to AZD1222 COVID-19 vaccine. The assay was immunoSEQ multiplex PCR, and TCRdb's table has in-frame clones only and misses some. The sample lists 150,000 to 200,000 clones; 87% were seen once. The sample consisted of peripheral blood, taken on day 0 of MenACWY control vaccination. The receptor set was obtained from an adult in good health. The CDR3 runs from the conserved cysteine through the conserved F or W. The D gene is left open where the match is weak. The size field is filled for only some rows; it gives once, few, many or a size class.

clone_size,d_call,v_call,j_call,cdr3_nt,cdr3_aa
once,TRBD1,TRBV5-1,TRBJ1-4,TGCGCCAGCAGTGATCCGGGACAGGCCGACGGAAAACTGTTTTTT,CASSDPGQADGKLFF
few,TRBD2,TRBV4-2,TRBJ2-2,TGTGCCAGCAGCCAAGCGGGACTAGCGGGAGTATCGAACACCGGGGAGCTGTTTTTT,CASSQAGLAGVSNTGELFF
-,TRBD2,TRBV2,TRBJ2-1,TGTGCCAGCAGTGAAGCAAGCGGGAGGGATATCGGGCAGTTCTTC,CASSEASGRDIGQFF
-,-,TRBV28,TRBJ2-7,TGTGCCAGCAGTAAATACGAGCAGTACTTC,CASSKYEQYF
once,-,TRBV19,TRBJ2-3,TGTGCCAGTAGTATTAAAGCCCAGCGGGCAGATACGCAGTATTTT,CASSIKAQRADTQYF
-,-,TRBV7-9,TRBJ1-5,TGTGCCAGCAGTTGGACGGGCCCCAATCAGCCCCAGCATTTT,CASSWTGPNQPQHF
once,-,TRBV30,TRBJ2-7,TGTGCCTGGAGTGTAGGGACGTCCCTCGAGCAGTACTTC,CAWSVGTSLEQYF
-,-,TRBV19,TRBJ2-7,TGTGCCAGTAGTATCCCAGGGTTGGTCTACGAGCAGTACTTC,CASSIPGLVYEQYF
-,-,TRBV11-2,TRBJ1-2,TGTGCCAGCAGCTTAGATAGCCAGGCGAGCTATGGCTACACCTTC,CASSLDSQASYGYTF
-,-,TRBV6-5,TRBJ1-2,TGTGCCAGCAGTTACGCGGGGGTTGGGCCCTATAGCTACACCTTC,CASSYAGVGPYSYTF
-,TRBD1,TRBV28,TRBJ1-2,TGTGCCAGCCAGCGGCAGGGGGACTATGGCTACACCTTC,CASQRQGDYGYTF
-,TRBD1,TRBV6-5,TRBJ1-2,TGTGCCAGCAGTTACGGACAGGGTAGCTACACCTTC,CASSYGQGSYTF
-,-,TRBV5-1,TRBJ1-1,TGCGCCAGCAGCTCGGGACGAACTGAAGCTTTCTTT,CASSSGRTEAFF
-,TRBD1,TRBV5-1,TRBJ1-2,TGCGCCAGCAGCCCCGGGACAGCGCGGAATGGCTACACCTTC,CASSPGTARNGYTF
once,-,TRBV6-1,TRBJ2-3,TGTGCCAGCAGTGAAGGACAGAGCACAGATACGCAGTATTTT,CASSEGQSTDTQYF
-,-,TRBV7-8,TRBJ1-6,TGTGCCAGCAGCTTAACCCACCGGGTATCAAATAATTCACCCCTCCACTTT,CASSLTHRVSNNSPLHF
once,-,TRBV11-3,TRBJ2-5,TGTGCCAGCAGCTTAGAAGTGGGAGAGACCCAGTACTTC,CASSLEVGETQYF
-,-,TRBV27,TRBJ2-7,TGTGCCAGCAGTTCGCGACAGATCTACGAGCAGTACTTC,CASSSRQIYEQYF
-,TRBD2,TRBV7-9,TRBJ2-3,TGTGCCAGCAGCTTAGAGAGGACTAGCGGCGTGGATACGCAGTATTTT,CASSLERTSGVDTQYF
-,-,TRBV18,TRBJ2-7,TGTGCCAGCTCACAGACAGAATCCTACGAGCAGTACTTC,CASSQTESYEQYF
-,TRBD1,TRBV6-5,TRBJ1-6,TGTGCCAGCAGACCCGACAGGGTATATTCACCCCTCCACTTT,CASRPDRVYSPLHF
-,-,TRBV28,TRBJ1-2,TGTGCCAGCAGTTTAACAGTAACCTATGGCTACACCTTC,CASSLTVTYGYTF
-,-,TRBV2,TRBJ1-2,TGTGCCAGCGCGAGAGCGGTAAATGGCTACACCTTC,CASARAVNGYTF
-,-,TRBV29-1,TRBJ1-2,TGCAGCGCCCGGGCGGGGAGCTGGGGCTACACCTTC,CSARAGSWGYTF